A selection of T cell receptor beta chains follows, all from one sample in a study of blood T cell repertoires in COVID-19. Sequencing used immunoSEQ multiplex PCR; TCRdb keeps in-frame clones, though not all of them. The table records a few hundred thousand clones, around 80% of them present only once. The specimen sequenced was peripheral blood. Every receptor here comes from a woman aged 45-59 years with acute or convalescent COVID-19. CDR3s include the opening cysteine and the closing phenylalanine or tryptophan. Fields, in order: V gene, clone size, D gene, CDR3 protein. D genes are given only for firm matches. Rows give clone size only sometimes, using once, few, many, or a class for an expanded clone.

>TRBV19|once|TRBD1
CASSRGQGLVEETQYF
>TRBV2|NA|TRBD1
CASSVQGSHNEQFF
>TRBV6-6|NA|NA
CASSYSAEAFF
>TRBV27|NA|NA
CASSETESYEQYF
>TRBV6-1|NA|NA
CASSEMGAVYGYTF
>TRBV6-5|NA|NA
CASSTGFYEQYF
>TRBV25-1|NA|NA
CASSEFYPNTGELFF
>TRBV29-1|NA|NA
CSAQGPGRDTQYF
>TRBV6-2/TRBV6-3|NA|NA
CASTPDSNQETQYF
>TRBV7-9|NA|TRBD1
CASSLTGAEAFF
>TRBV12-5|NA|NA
CASARQVHEQFF
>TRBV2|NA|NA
CASARVRWEQYF
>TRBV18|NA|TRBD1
CASSQGPDRAYTGELFF